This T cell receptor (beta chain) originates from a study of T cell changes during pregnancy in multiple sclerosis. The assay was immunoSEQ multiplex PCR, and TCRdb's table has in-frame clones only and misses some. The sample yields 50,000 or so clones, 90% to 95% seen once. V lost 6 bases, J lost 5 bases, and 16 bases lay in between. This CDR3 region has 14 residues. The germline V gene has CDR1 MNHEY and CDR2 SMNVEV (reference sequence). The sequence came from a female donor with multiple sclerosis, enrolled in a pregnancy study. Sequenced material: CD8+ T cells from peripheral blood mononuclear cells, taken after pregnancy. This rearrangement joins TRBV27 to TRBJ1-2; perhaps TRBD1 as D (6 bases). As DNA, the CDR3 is TGTGCCAGCAGGACAGGTGGATCTTTTTATGGCTACACCTTC. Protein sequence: CASRTGGSFYGYTF.